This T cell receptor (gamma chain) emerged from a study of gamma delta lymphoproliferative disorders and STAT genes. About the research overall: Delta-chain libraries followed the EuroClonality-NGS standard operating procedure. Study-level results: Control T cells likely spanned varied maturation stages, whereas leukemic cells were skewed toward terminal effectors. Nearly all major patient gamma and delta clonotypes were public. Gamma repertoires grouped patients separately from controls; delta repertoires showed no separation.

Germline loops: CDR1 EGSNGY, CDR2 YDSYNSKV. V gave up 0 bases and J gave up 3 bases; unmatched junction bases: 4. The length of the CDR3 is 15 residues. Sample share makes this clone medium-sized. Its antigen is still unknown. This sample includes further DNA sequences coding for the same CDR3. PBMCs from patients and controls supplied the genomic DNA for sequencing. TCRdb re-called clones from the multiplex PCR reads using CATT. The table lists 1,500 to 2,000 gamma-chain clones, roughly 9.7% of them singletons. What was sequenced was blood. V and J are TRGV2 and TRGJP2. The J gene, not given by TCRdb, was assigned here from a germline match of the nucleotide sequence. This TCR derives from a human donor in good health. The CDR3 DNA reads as TGTGCCACCTGGGACGGGCCGGGTAGTGATTGGATCAAGACGTTT. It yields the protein CATWDGPGSDWIKTF.